The 29 T cell receptor beta chains in this list originate from one sample, sequenced in a study of PD-1 blockade in classical Hodgkin lymphoma. Relapse after autologous stem cell transplantation occurred in every patient, and brentuximab vedotin exposure varied. Generated by immunoSEQ multiplex PCR, the TCRdb table keeps only in-frame clones and is missing some. The profile covers roughly 97,000 clones, with around 80% appearing a single time and less than 15% taken by the ten largest. The material sequenced was peripheral blood mononuclear cells (PBMCs), taken at baseline. The receptors were gathered from a human donor with classical Hodgkin lymphoma.

V usage is TRBV27 and J usage is TRBJ2-7, with a weak D call TRBD2 (6 bases). The CDR3 totals 17 residues. V lost 5 bases and J lost 0, with 20 bases in between. The germline V gene has CDR1 MNHEY and CDR2 SMNVEV (reference sequence). This chain's CDR3 is CASSTPRGRKGSYEQYF. The DNA of the CDR3 is TGTGCCAGCAGTACCCCCCGGGGGAGGAAGGGCTCCTACGAGCAGTACTTC.

V is TRBV9 and J is TRBJ2-3; tentative D call: TRBD2 (5 bases). The CDR3 runs 14 residues. Trimming pared 0 bases from V and 3 bases from J, leaving 8 bases between. CDR1 and CDR2 from the germline V gene are SGDLS and YYNGEE. CDR3 sequence: CASSVVSATDTQYF. DNA of the CDR3: TGTGCCAGCAGCGTAGTTAGCGCAACAGATACGCAGTATTTT.

The chain employs TRBV5-1 and TRBJ1-1, with TRBD1 as a possible D gene (5 bases). The CDR3 runs 13 residues. Trimming removed 3 bases at V and 6 bases at J, with 12 bases between. Germline values: CDR1 SGHRS, CDR2 YFSETQ. The CDR3 loop is CASSWGGAAEAFF. The CDR3 DNA reads as TGCGCCAGCAGCTGGGGTGGGGCGGCTGAAGCTTTCTTT. The variable domain in full, completed from reference TRBV5-1 and TRBJ1-1, reads KAGVTQTPRYLIKTRGQQVTLSCSPISGHRSVSWYQQTPGQGLQFLFEYFSETQRNKGNFPGRFSGRQFSNSRSEMNVSTLELGDSALYLCASSWGGAAEAFFGQGTRLTVV.

In nucleotides, the CDR3 is TGTGCCAGCAGCTTAGTCGGGGGAAGTGGCTCCTACGAGCAGTACTTC. Translated: CASSLVGGSGSYEQYF. The V gene is TRBV11-1, the J gene TRBJ2-7; D is perhaps TRBD2 (6 bases). The V and J ends lost 1 base and 0 bases respectively, with 13 bases between them. CDR3 length: 16 amino acids. Germline V gene lookup returns CDR1 SGHAT and CDR2 FQDESV (reference sequence).

V and J are TRBV7-2 and TRBJ2-7; TRBD2 matches at 9 bases. The CDR3 covers 17 residues. Germline V CDR1 and CDR2: SGHTA, FQGNSA. After removal of 2 bases from V and 2 bases from J, the junction contained 10 bases not matched to a gene. In nucleotides, the CDR3 is TGTGCCAGCAGCTTAATGGGCGGGAGGGTAAGGACCTACGAGCAGTACTTC. This sequence encodes CASSLMGGRVRTYEQYF.

This rearrangement joins TRBV18 to TRBJ1-6, with D possibly being TRBD1 (5 bases). V was clipped by 3 bases and J by 8 bases, with 11 bases between them. The CDR3 runs to 14 residues. Germline assignment: CDR1 KGHSH and CDR2 LQKENI. The CDR3 region is CASSPGQGDSPLHF. CDR3 nucleotide sequence: TGTGCCAGCTCACCTGGGCAGGGTGATTCACCCCTCCACTTT.

V and J are TRBV27 and TRBJ2-1; 8 positions match TRBD2. The germline CDR1 and CDR2 sequences are MNHEY and SMNVEV (reference sequence). This CDR3 contains 17 residues. V gave up 7 bases and J gave up 5 bases; unmatched junction bases: 16. The CDR3 loop is CASTPLSAGGTNNEQFF. The CDR3 DNA follows: TGTGCCAGCACCCCCCTGTCGGCGGGAGGAACCAACAATGAGCAGTTCTTC.

The V gene is TRBV30, the J gene TRBJ2-2; D perhaps matches TRBD2 (6 bases). The length of the CDR3 is 12 residues. Between the trimmed V and J ends, which lost 4 bases and 3 bases, there was a span of 6 bases. In germline, CDR1 is GTSNPN, CDR2 SVGIG (reference sequence). Here the CDR3 reads CAWKRDTGELFF. The CDR3, as DNA: TGTGCCTGGAAGCGGGACACCGGGGAGCTGTTTTTT.

The V gene is TRBV28, the J gene TRBJ1-3, with no clear D. Trimming stripped 5 bases from V and 4 bases from J, with 12 bases between. CDR3 length: 14 residues. The germline V gene has CDR1 MDHEN and CDR2 SYDVKM. CDR3 loop: CASSPSGEGNTIYF. Here the CDR3 DNA reads TGTGCCAGCAGTCCCTCCGGCGAAGGAAACACCATATATTTT.

The V call is TRBV19, the J call TRBJ1-5, with 7 bases aligning to TRBD1. Germline values: CDR1 LNHDA, CDR2 SQIVND (reference sequence). This CDR3 is built from 16 residues. The trim removed 2 bases at V and 2 bases at J, leaving 6 bases unmatched. The CDR3 sequence: CASSILSGQGNQPQHF. Written as DNA, the CDR3 is TGTGCCAGTAGTATACTGTCTGGACAGGGCAATCAGCCCCAGCATTTT.

The V call is TRBV10-3, the J call TRBJ2-5; a possible D gene is TRBD1 (6 bases). This CDR3 is 13 amino acids long. V lost 6 bases, J lost 5 bases, and 13 bases lay in between. The germline gives CDR1 ENHRY, CDR2 SYGVKD. The CDR3 here is CAIRDSWSETQYF. The CDR3, as DNA: TGTGCCATCAGGGACAGTTGGTCCGAGACCCAGTACTTC.

The genes are TRBV7-3 and TRBJ1-2; perhaps TRBD1 as D (6 bases). Trimming took 5 bases from V and 3 from J, leaving 13 bases between them. CDR1 SGHTA and CDR2 FQGTGA come from the germline V gene. The CDR3 has 14 amino acids. The CDR3 protein is CASSPGEGDYGYTF. For the CDR3, the DNA is TGTGCCAGCAGCCCGGGAGAGGGGGACTATGGCTACACCTTC.

V usage is TRBV19 and J usage is TRBJ2-1; 10 positions match TRBD2. CDR3 length equals 16 residues. Germline values: CDR1 LNHDA, CDR2 SQIVND (reference sequence). J gave up 5 bases and V 1 base, and 5 bases lay outside the gene matches. This CDR3 reads CASSIAGLAANNEQFF. In DNA, the CDR3 is TGTGCCAGTAGTATAGCCGGACTAGCGGCGAACAATGAGCAGTTCTTC.

The V gene is TRBV7-9, the J gene TRBJ1-2, with unresolved D. The CDR3 sequence is 12 residues long. Trimming pared 3 bases from V and 7 bases from J, leaving 9 bases between. From germline, CDR1 is SEHNR and CDR2 FQNEAQ (reference sequence). The CDR3 region is CASSFGPGGYTF. The CDR3 nucleotides are TGTGCCAGCAGCTTTGGGCCGGGTGGCTACACCTTC.

The chain joins TRBV7-9 to TRBJ1-1; 10 bases agree with TRBD1. Germline assignment: CDR1 SEHNR and CDR2 FQNEAQ (reference sequence). The trim removed 3 bases at V and 7 bases at J, leaving 5 bases unmatched. This CDR3 has 14 residues. The CDR3: CASSFGQGVIEAFF. The CDR3 coding sequence is TGTGCCAGCAGCTTCGGACAGGGGGTGATTGAAGCTTTCTTT.

In its sample, this clone was seen once. The chain uses TRBV28 and TRBJ2-7; TRBD1 agrees at 9 bases. The V segment lost 11 bases and the J segment 4 bases; nucleotides outside the gene matches: 3. This CDR3 region has 11 residues. CDR1 and CDR2 (germline): MDHEN, SYDVKM. Here the CDR3 reads CAGQGRYEQYF. The DNA for the CDR3 is TGTGCCGGACAGGGGAGGTACGAGCAGTACTTC.

This clone came up once. The genes are TRBV6-6 and TRBJ2-2; D is undetermined. The CDR3 is 13 amino acids. Germline CDR1 MNHNY, CDR2 SVGAGI (reference sequence). Trimming cost V 7 bases and J 1 base, with 7 bases left between them. Written as DNA, the CDR3 is TGTGCCAGCAACAGCAAGAACACCGGGGAGCTGTTTTTT. This encodes CASNSKNTGELFF.

J is TRBJ2-1 and V is TRBV7-9, with 9 bases identical to TRBD1. CDR3 length: 15 amino acids. V lost 5 bases to trimming and J lost 6 bases; unmatched junction nucleotides: 8. Per the germline V gene, CDR1 is SEHNR and CDR2 is FQNEAQ (reference sequence). The DNA of the CDR3 is TGTGCCAGCAGCCCGGGACAGGGTGCCGGCAATGAGCAGTTCTTC. Translated, it gives CASSPGQGAGNEQFF.

The V call is TRBV12-5, the J call TRBJ2-3; 8 bases line up with TRBD2. Germline-derived CDR1 and CDR2 are LGHNT and FRNRAP. The CDR3 runs 18 residues. The ends lost 5 bases at V and 2 bases at J; junction bases unmatched: 15. CDR3 sequence: CASGLRPPLAGPTDTQYF. The CDR3 DNA reads as TGTGCTAGTGGTCTTAGACCCCCCTTAGCGGGACCCACAGATACGCAGTATTTT.

This chain links TRBV6-1 with TRBJ1-1; D is perhaps TRBD1 (5 bases). Deletions cut 6 bases from V and 5 bases from J, with 16 bases between. The length of the CDR3 is 14 residues. In germline, CDR1 is MNHNS, CDR2 SASEGT. The CDR3 reads CASSPPGGGTEAFF. The CDR3 coding sequence is TGTGCCAGCAGCCCCCCGGGGGGGGGAACTGAAGCTTTCTTT.

The V and J genes are TRBV12-5 and TRBJ2-2; either TRBD1 or TRBD2 may fit D (5 bases each). The V end lost 6 bases, the J end lost 3 bases, and 14 bases lay between the germline ends. Germline V lookup: CDR1 LGHNT, CDR2 FRNRAP. This CDR3 spans 15 amino acids. CDR3 sequence reads: CASGFRDGDTGELFF. CDR3 DNA: TGTGCTAGTGGCTTTAGGGACGGGGACACCGGGGAGCTGTTTTTT.

This clone was seen once. The chain uses TRBV29-1 and TRBJ2-1; D remains ambiguous. CDR3 length: 13 residues. Trimming shortened V by 7 bases and J by 0 bases, and 10 bases separated the two germline ends. Germline CDR1 and CDR2: SQVTM and ANQGSEA. The DNA of the CDR3 is TGCAGCGGCAGTAGGAGCTCCTACAATGAGCAGTTCTTC. This gives the protein CSGSRSSYNEQFF.

The chain couples TRBV7-7 to TRBJ2-5; 13 positions match TRBD2. The germline gives CDR1 SSHAT, CDR2 FNYEAQ (reference sequence). This CDR3 has 19 amino acids. With V trimmed by 5 bases and J by 1 base, 13 bases remained unmatched. This CDR3 reads CASSPRTSGSKAGQETQYF. The DNA for the CDR3 is TGTGCCAGCAGCCCCCGGACTAGCGGGAGTAAGGCGGGCCAAGAGACCCAGTACTTC.

V is TRBV7-6 and J is TRBJ1-1; perhaps TRBD1 as D (5 bases). The CDR3 extends over 15 amino acids. Per germline, CDR1 SGHVS and CDR2 FNYEAQ. V gave up 2 bases and J gave up 4 bases, with 14 bases separating them. The CDR3 sequence is CASSLNTLGGTEAFF. CDR3 bases: TGTGCCAGCAGCTTAAACACCCTGGGGGGCACTGAAGCTTTCTTT.

This clone is a singleton in its sample. The chain combines TRBV21-1 with TRBJ2-3; the tabulated D call, TRBD1, remains unverified against the DNA. TRBV21-1 is termed a pseudogene. The CDR3 contains 16 residues. The CDR3 reads CASSKSQGDGRDTQYF. The CDR3 DNA sequence: TGTGCCAGCAGCAAATCTCAGGGGGACGGGCGAGATACGCAGTATTTT.

This sequence joins TRBV28 and TRBJ1-1; the D is unclear. V was pared by 7 bases and J by 4 bases, with 19 bases between. The CDR3 is made up of 15 amino acids. Per germline, CDR1 MDHEN and CDR2 SYDVKM. The CDR3 loop is CASTRSKGRITEAFF. The CDR3 DNA follows: TGTGCCAGCACCCGATCAAAGGGTAGGATCACTGAAGCTTTCTTT.

The rearrangement links TRBV21-1 to TRBJ1-1. TRBV21-1 represents a pseudogene. The CDR3 loop spans 9 amino acids. In DNA form, the CDR3 reads TGTGCCAGCAAGGCCGAAGCTTTCTTT. It is translated as CASKAEAFF.

This chain joins TRBV7-9 and TRBJ2-1; 7 bases are shared with TRBD2. The CDR3 totals 16 residues. V shed 4 bases and J 2 bases; nucleotides not matched to a gene: 8. Looked up from germline, CDR1 is SEHNR and CDR2 is FQNEAQ (reference sequence). CDR3 loop: CASSSRLADTYNEQFF. The CDR3, as DNA: TGTGCCAGCAGCTCTCGACTAGCCGATACCTACAATGAGCAGTTCTTC. The variable domain in full, with the rest retrieved from reference TRBV7-9 and TRBJ2-1, is DTGVSQNPRHKITKRGQNVTFRCDPISEHNRLYWYRQTLGQGPEFLTYFQNEAQLEKSRLLSDRFSAERPKGSFSTLEIQRTEQGDSAMYLCASSSRLADTYNEQFFGPGTRLTVL.

This chain joins TRBV2 and TRBJ2-3, with D possibly being TRBD2 (6 bases). Germline lookup yields CDR1 SNHLY and CDR2 FYNNEI. V dropped 1 base and J dropped 4 bases, with 9 bases sitting between them. This CDR3 comprises 14 residues. This CDR3 reads CASSEVASADTQYF. CDR3 in DNA: TGTGCCAGCAGTGAAGTGGCTAGCGCAGATACGCAGTATTTT.